Each of the 16 T cell receptor beta chains below was sequenced from the same sample in a study of STAT5B mutations in CD4+ large granular lymphocyte leukemia (dated by TCRdb to the early 2020s). Receptor libraries were prepared by the immunoSEQ multiplex PCR assay. The clones in this table, taken by TCRdb from immuneACCESS, are in-frame only. Not every clone is retained; where verified, under half of the shortfall comes from an unresolved V gene, and the cause of the rest is unknown. The sample table shows 15,000 to 20,000 clones, and about 81% are seen once. Roughly 13% of the sample rests with the top ten. What was sequenced was CD4+ T cells from blood buffy coats. All receptors come from a human donor in good health.

This chain links TRBV25-1 with TRBJ1-2; 7 bases fit TRBD1. The V and J ends lost 3 bases and 6 bases, in that order; junction bases with no gene match: 13. CDR1 and CDR2 from the germline V gene are MGHDK and SYGVNS. There are 16 residues in the CDR3. CDR3 DNA sequence: TGTGCCAGCAGTGACCAAAGGGGCAGGGGGGTACATGGCTACACCTTC. Its translation is CASSDQRGRGVHGYTF.

This chain uses TRBV2 with TRBJ2-2, with 9 bases fitting TRBD1. CDR1 SNHLY and CDR2 FYNNEI come from the germline V gene. The CDR3 consists of 13 residues. The V and J ends lost 8 bases and 6 bases, in that order; junction bases with no gene match: 4. This CDR3 reads CASGGQGAGELFF. The CDR3 coding sequence is TGTGCCAGCGGGGGACAGGGAGCCGGGGAGCTGTTTTTT.

The chain recombines TRBV5-5 with TRBJ1-3; no firm D call. The CDR3 totals 16 residues. V gave up 4 bases and J gave up 0 bases, with 14 bases separating them. CDR1 is SGHKS and CDR2 is YYEKEE in the germline V gene (reference sequence). CDR3 coding DNA: TGTGCCAGCAGCCTCGCGGACGGGTTCTCTGGAAACACCATATATTTT. Amino acid sequence: CASSLADGFSGNTIYF.

This sequence joins TRBV6-1 and TRBJ2-1; D tentatively reads TRBD1 or TRBD2 (5 bases each). There are 15 residues in the CDR3. V lost 3 bases and J 1 base, leaving 10 bases between the germline ends. Germline values: CDR1 MNHNS, CDR2 SASEGT. The CDR3 DNA reads as TGTGCCAGCAGTGATTGGGACGGATCCTACAATGAGCAGTTCTTC. This gives the protein CASSDWDGSYNEQFF.

The sample holds a few counts of this clone. This chain links TRBV5-6 with TRBJ2-6; TRBD1 aligns across 12 bases. CDR3 size: 17 residues. The junction had 5 bases not matched to a gene; V was cut back by 5 bases and J by 2 bases. CDR1 and CDR2 (germline): SGHDT, YYEEEE. In nucleotides, the CDR3 is TGTGCCAGCAGTCCGGGACAGGGGGCCCCTGGGGCCAACGTCCTGACTTTC. This encodes CASSPGQGAPGANVLTF.

The chain uses TRBV7-2 and TRBJ2-7; 9 bases line up with TRBD2. The J segment lost 2 bases and the V segment lost 4 bases, leaving 6 bases of the junction unmatched. The CDR3 is 15 amino acids. Germline-derived CDR1 and CDR2 are SGHTA and FQGNSA. The CDR3 region has the DNA TGTGCCAGCAGCTCGAGACTAGCGGCAACCTACGAGCAGTACTTC. It codes for CASSSRLAATYEQYF.

The rearrangement uses TRBV6-1 and TRBJ1-1, with 12 positions matching TRBD1. V lost 7 bases, J lost 6 bases, and 9 bases stayed unmatched. Germline loops: CDR1 MNHNS, CDR2 SASEGT. The CDR3 extends over 15 amino acids. The CDR3 nucleotides read TGTGCCAGCACTCCTCCCGGGACAGGGGGCTCTGAAGCTTTCTTT. Protein sequence: CASTPPGTGGSEAFF.

The V call is TRBV2, the J call TRBJ1-4; D is ambiguous. The CDR3 is 11 residues long. V shed 1 base and J shed 16 bases, with 10 bases lying between them. CDR1 SNHLY and CDR2 FYNNEI come from the germline V gene. CDR3 DNA: TGTGCCAGCAGTGAAGAGGGCCCTCCGTTTTTT. Protein product: CASSEEGPPFF.

This clone was seen a few times. The CDR3 DNA sequence: TGTGCCAGCAGGGGATACGGCGAGCAGTACTTC. Its translation is CASRGYGEQYF. J is TRBJ2-7 and V is TRBV27; D is ambiguous. Germline lookup yields CDR1 MNHEY and CDR2 SMNVEV (reference sequence). This CDR3 is built from 11 residues. Between the trimmed V and J ends, which lost 6 bases and 6 bases, there was a span of 9 bases.

The rearrangement joins TRBV30 to TRBJ1-1; D remains ambiguous. V lost 3 bases, J lost 7 bases, and 12 bases lay in between. Germline V gene lookup returns CDR1 GTSNPN and CDR2 SVGIG (reference sequence). The CDR3 spans 12 residues. This CDR3 reads CAWSVTGIEAFF. CDR3 nucleotides: TGTGCCTGGAGCGTAACGGGGATTGAAGCTTTCTTT. Supplemented by reference TRBV30 and TRBJ1-1, the full variable domain reads SQTIHQWPATLVQPVGSPLSLECTVEGTSNPNLYWYRQAAGRGLQLLFYSVGIGQISSEVPQNLSASRPQDRQFILSSKKLLLSDSGFYLCAWSVTGIEAFFGQGTRLTVV.

J is TRBJ1-1 and V is TRBV25-1, with a tentative D call TRBD1 (5 bases). The CDR3 totals 13 residues. Germline CDR1 and CDR2: MGHDK and SYGVNS. V lost 0 bases and J lost 5, with 7 bases in between. CDR3 amino acids: CASSEYRATEAFF. For the CDR3, the DNA is TGTGCCAGCAGTGAATACAGGGCGACTGAAGCTTTCTTT.

The rearrangement joins TRBV5-8 to TRBJ2-1; tentatively, D is TRBD1 (5 bases). The V gene's germline CDR1 is SGHTS and CDR2 YDEGEE. The V gene lost 2 bases and the J gene lost 2 bases, with 11 bases spanning the gap. This CDR3 is 15 amino acids long. The CDR3 here is CASSFNQGPYNEQFF. For the CDR3, the DNA is TGTGCCAGCAGCTTTAACCAGGGCCCCTACAATGAGCAGTTCTTC.

The rearrangement uses TRBV19 and TRBJ2-3, with TRBD2 matching 16 bases. CDR1 is LNHDA, CDR2 SQIVND, per germline (reference sequence). The CDR3 is 20 residues long. Trimming cost V 7 bases and J 1 base; bases outside gene matches: 14. This chain's CDR3 is CASTAHPGLAGGPGTDTQYF. The CDR3 bases are TGTGCCAGTACAGCCCACCCGGGACTAGCGGGAGGGCCGGGCACAGATACGCAGTATTTT.

The rearrangement joins TRBV30 to TRBJ1-1; D gene uncertain. Germline CDR1 and CDR2: GTSNPN and SVGIG (reference sequence). The CDR3 consists of 12 residues. V was trimmed by 5 bases and J by 1 base, leaving 8 bases between them. Here the CDR3 DNA reads TGTGCCTGGTGTCACCCGAACACTGAAGCTTTCTTT. Its translation: CAWCHPNTEAFF.

V usage is TRBV30 and J usage is TRBJ1-3; D possibly corresponds to TRBD1 (5 bases). The CDR3 covers 16 residues. Germline CDR1 and CDR2: GTSNPN and SVGIG (reference sequence). The V gene lost 5 bases and the J gene lost 3 bases, with 20 bases spanning the gap. CDR3 sequence: CAWGLGRIAGGNTIYF. The CDR3 nucleotides read TGTGCCTGGGGTTTGGGACGCATCGCGGGTGGAAACACCATATATTTT.

The gene calls are TRBV10-3 and TRBJ2-3; 8 nucleotides match TRBD1. This CDR3 region has 15 residues. The ends lost 3 bases at V and 7 bases at J; junction bases unmatched: 9. The germline CDR1 and CDR2 sequences are ENHRY and SYGVKD. CDR3 amino acids: CAISELSGGMNTQYF. The CDR3, as DNA: TGTGCCATCAGTGAACTTTCAGGGGGCATGAATACGCAGTATTTT.